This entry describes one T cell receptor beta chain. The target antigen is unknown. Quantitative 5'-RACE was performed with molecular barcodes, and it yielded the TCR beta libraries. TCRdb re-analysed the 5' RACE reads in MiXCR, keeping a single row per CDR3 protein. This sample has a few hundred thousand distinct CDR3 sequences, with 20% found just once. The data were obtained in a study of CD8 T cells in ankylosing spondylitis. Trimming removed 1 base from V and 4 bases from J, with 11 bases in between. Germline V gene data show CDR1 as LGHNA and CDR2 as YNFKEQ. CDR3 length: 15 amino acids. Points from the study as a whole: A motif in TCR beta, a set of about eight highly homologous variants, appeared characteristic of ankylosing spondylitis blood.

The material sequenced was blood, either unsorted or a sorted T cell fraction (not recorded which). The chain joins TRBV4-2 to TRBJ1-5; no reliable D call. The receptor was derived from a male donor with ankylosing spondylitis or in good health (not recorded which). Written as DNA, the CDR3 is TGTGCCAGCAGCCAAGGCGGACGGAGTAATCAGCCCCAGCATTTT. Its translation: CASSQGGRSNQPQHF.